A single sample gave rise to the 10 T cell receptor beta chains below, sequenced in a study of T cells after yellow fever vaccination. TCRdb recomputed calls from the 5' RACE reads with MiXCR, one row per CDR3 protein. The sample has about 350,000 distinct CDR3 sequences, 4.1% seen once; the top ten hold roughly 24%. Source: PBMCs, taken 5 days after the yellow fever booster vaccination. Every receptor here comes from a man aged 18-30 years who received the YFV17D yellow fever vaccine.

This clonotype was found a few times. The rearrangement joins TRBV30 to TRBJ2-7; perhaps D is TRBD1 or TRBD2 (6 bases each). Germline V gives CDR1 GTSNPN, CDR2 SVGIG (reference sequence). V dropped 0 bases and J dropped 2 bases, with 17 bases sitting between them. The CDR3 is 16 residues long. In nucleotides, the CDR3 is TGTGCCTGGAGTGTCGTGGGGGGCCCCGCGGCCTACGAGCAGTACTTC. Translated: CAWSVVGGPAAYEQYF.

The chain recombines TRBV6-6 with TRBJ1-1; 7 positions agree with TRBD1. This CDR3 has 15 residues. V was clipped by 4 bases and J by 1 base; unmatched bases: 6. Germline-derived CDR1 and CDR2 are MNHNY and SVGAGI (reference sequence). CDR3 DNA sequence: TGTGCCAGCAGTTCCCTGGGACAGCGGAACACTGAAGCTTTCTTT. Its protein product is CASSSLGQRNTEAFF.

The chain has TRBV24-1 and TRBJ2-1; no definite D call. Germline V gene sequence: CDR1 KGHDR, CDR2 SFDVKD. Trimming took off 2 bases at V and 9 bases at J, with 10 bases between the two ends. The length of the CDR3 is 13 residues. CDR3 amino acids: CATSDSLLVEQFF. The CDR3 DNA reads TGTGCCACCAGTGATTCCCTCCTTGTTGAGCAGTTCTTC.

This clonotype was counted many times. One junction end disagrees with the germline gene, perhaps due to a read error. The CDR3 DNA follows: TGTGCCTGGAGTGTACTTGACACTGGACGCCACTTC. It codes for CAWSVLDTGRHF. The rearrangement links TRBV30 to TRBJ2-7; D is unclear. The V gene's germline CDR1 is GTSNPN and CDR2 SVGIG (reference sequence). The CDR3 is 12 amino acids.

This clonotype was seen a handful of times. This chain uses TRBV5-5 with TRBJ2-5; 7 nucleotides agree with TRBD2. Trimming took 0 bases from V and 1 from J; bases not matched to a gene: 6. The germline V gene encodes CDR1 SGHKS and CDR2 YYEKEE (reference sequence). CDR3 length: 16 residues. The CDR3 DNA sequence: TGTGCCAGCAGCTTGGAAGCGGGGTCCTTCCAAGAGACCCAGTACTTC. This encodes CASSLEAGSFQETQYF.

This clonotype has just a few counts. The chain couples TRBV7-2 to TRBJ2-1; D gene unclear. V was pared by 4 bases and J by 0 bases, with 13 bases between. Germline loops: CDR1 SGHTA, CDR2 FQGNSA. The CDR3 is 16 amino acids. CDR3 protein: CASSSKGRYSYNEQFF. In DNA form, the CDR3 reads TGTGCCAGCAGCTCCAAGGGCAGGTACTCCTACAATGAGCAGTTCTTC.

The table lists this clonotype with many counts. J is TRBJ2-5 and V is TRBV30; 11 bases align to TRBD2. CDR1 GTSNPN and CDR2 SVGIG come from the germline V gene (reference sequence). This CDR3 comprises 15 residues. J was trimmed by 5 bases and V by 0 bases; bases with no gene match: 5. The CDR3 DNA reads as TGTGCCTGGAGTGTTAGCGGGGGGGGTCCGGAGACCCAGTACTTC. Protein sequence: CAWSVSGGGPETQYF.

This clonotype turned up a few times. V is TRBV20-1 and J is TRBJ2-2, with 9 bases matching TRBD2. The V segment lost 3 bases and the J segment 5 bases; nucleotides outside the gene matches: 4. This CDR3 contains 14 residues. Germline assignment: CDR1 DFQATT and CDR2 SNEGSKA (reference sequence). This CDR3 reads CSASAGGRTGELFF. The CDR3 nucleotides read TGCAGTGCTAGCGCGGGGGGGCGGACCGGGGAGCTGTTTTTT.

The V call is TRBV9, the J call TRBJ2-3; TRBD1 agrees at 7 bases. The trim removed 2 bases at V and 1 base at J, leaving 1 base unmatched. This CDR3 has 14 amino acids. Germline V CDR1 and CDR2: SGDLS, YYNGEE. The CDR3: CASSVQGGTDTQYF. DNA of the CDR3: TGTGCCAGCAGCGTCCAGGGGGGCACAGATACGCAGTATTTT.

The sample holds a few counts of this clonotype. DNA of the CDR3: TGTGCCAAGGGTAGGGGCACTGAAGCTTTCTTT. Translation: CAKGRGTEAFF. The rearrangement joins TRBV30 to TRBJ1-1, with a weak D call TRBD1 (5 bases). The V gene lost 8 bases and the J gene lost 4 bases, with 11 bases spanning the gap. Germline CDR1 reads GTSNPN; CDR2 reads SVGIG (reference sequence). The CDR3 is 11 residues long.